These 20 T cell receptor beta chains were sequenced from one sample in a study of shared clonotypes between healthy human individuals. The assay was immunoSEQ multiplex PCR, and TCRdb's table has in-frame clones only and misses some. Of approximately 640,000 clones detected, 72% appear once; the ten largest clones hold around 1.8%. The sample was memory CD4+ T cells sorted from blood. Subset described: CD45RA-negative fraction. These receptors were collected from a woman in her twenties or thirties in good health.

The rearrangement uses TRBV19 and TRBJ2-3; 9 bases are shared with TRBD2. CDR3 size: 13 residues. Germline-derived CDR1 and CDR2 are LNHDA and SQIVND (reference sequence). V shed 5 bases, J shed 8 bases, and the junction held 5 bases outside the gene matches. CDR3 amino acids: CASSGGAGGTQYF. The CDR3 nucleotides are TGTGCCAGTAGTGGGGGAGCGGGGGGTACGCAGTATTTT. Using reference TRBV19 and TRBJ2-3 for the parts outside the CDR3, the full variable domain is DGGITQSPKYLFRKEGQNVTLSCEQNLNHDAMYWYRQDPGQGLRLIYYSQIVNDFQKGDIAEGYSVSREKKESFPLTVTSAQKNPTAFYLCASSGGAGGTQYFGPGTRLTVL.

This clone was detected only once. The chain recombines TRBV19 with TRBJ2-1, with TRBD1 identical over 8 bases. CDR1 is LNHDA, CDR2 SQIVND, per germline (reference sequence). V was clipped by 1 base and J by 5 bases; unmatched bases: 1. The CDR3 has 14 residues. This CDR3 is CASSIGTGNNEQFF. The CDR3 DNA is TGTGCCAGTAGTATAGGGACAGGGAACAATGAGCAGTTCTTC.

CDR3 sequence reads: CASSIDGRKTEAFF. The DNA for the CDR3 is TGTGCCAGTAGTATAGACGGCAGAAAGACTGAAGCTTTCTTT. This chain uses TRBV19 with TRBJ1-1; D is unresolved. The CDR3 is made up of 14 amino acids. Trimming removed 0 bases at V and 5 bases at J, with 10 bases between. Germline V CDR1 and CDR2: LNHDA, SQIVND (reference sequence).

The chain combines TRBV7-2 with TRBJ2-3, with 9 bases identical to TRBD2. The V gene's germline CDR1 is SGHTA and CDR2 FQGNSA. The junction had 7 bases not matched to a gene; V was cut back by 5 bases and J by 7 bases. The CDR3 loop spans 14 amino acids. This chain's CDR3 is CASSGGSGRYTQYF. The CDR3 DNA follows: TGTGCCAGCAGCGGGGGTAGCGGGAGATATACGCAGTATTTT.

The genes are TRBV7-6 and TRBJ1-1, with D possibly TRBD1 on 6 matching bases. This CDR3 is built from 13 residues. V was clipped by 5 bases and J by 6 bases, with 13 bases between them. Germline V gives CDR1 SGHVS, CDR2 FNYEAQ. The CDR3 DNA reads as TGTGCCAGCAGCAGGGGGGCGCGGGCTGAAGCTTTCTTT. It is translated as CASSRGARAEAFF. Full variable domain (outside the CDR3, taken from reference TRBV7-6 and TRBJ1-1): GAGVSQSPRYKVTKRGQDVALRCDPISGHVSLYWYRQALGQGPEFLTYFNYEAQQDKSGLPNDRFSAERPEGSISTLTIQRTEQRDSAMYRCASSRGARAEAFFGQGTRLTVV.

A few counts support this clone. J is TRBJ2-7 and V is TRBV7-2; TRBD2 matches 10 bases. J lost 4 bases, V lost 5 bases, and 8 bases had no gene match. CDR3 length: 15 amino acids. Germline V gene data show CDR1 as SGHTA and CDR2 as FQGNSA. This chain's CDR3 is CASSNQAGGPYEQYF. CDR3 nucleotides: TGTGCCAGCAGCAACCAAGCGGGAGGGCCTTACGAGCAGTACTTC.

The gene calls are TRBV10-1 and TRBJ2-7; no reliable D call. The ends were cut back, 2 bases at V and 0 bases at J, with 5 bases in the middle. Germline CDR1 WNHNN, CDR2 SYGVQD (reference sequence). This CDR3 comprises 13 residues. Here the CDR3 DNA reads TGCGCCAGCAGTGAGGCAAGCTCCTACGAGCAGTACTTC. This translates into CASSEASSYEQYF.

V usage is TRBV28 and J usage is TRBJ1-1; no definite D call. This CDR3 has 16 amino acids. The V end was cut by 4 bases, the J end by 4 bases, with 19 bases between. Per the germline V gene, CDR1 is MDHEN and CDR2 is SYDVKM. CDR3 region: CASSSNFLYKGTEAFF. The CDR3 coding sequence is TGTGCCAGCAGTTCTAACTTCTTATACAAAGGCACTGAAGCTTTCTTT.

The chain is built from TRBV6-5 and TRBJ1-5; D is undetermined. Trimming removed 0 bases at V and 4 bases at J, with 7 bases between. Per the germline V gene, CDR1 is MNHEY and CDR2 is SVGAGI. The CDR3 consists of 14 residues. The CDR3 sequence: CASSYSAENQPQHF. Here the CDR3 DNA reads TGTGCCAGCAGTTACTCGGCAGAGAATCAGCCCCAGCATTTT.

This clone was found many times. The same CDR3 also results from other DNA sequences found in this sample. The rearrangement uses TRBV7-3 and TRBJ1-1, with D uncertain. The germline V and J ends were trimmed by 4 bases and 3 bases, with 9 bases remaining between them. Germline V gives CDR1 SGHTA, CDR2 FQGTGA. CDR3 size: 13 residues. Here the CDR3 DNA reads TGTGCCAGCAGCTCTCAAAGAGACACTGAAGCTTTCTTT. It encodes CASSSQRDTEAFF.

This clone was observed once. V and J are TRBV27 and TRBJ1-2; no clear D. The CDR3 consists of 13 residues. Per the germline V gene, CDR1 is MNHEY and CDR2 is SMNVEV (reference sequence). The V gene lost 7 bases and the J gene lost 7 bases, with 16 bases spanning the gap. The chain's CDR3 is CASTDTPLGGYTF. CDR3 bases: TGTGCCAGCACCGACACCCCTCTTGGTGGCTACACCTTC.

This clone was picked up a small number of times. This chain links TRBV10-3 with TRBJ2-3; 8 positions agree with TRBD2. CDR3 length: 13 residues. Germline loops: CDR1 ENHRY, CDR2 SYGVKD. After removal of 8 bases from V and 6 bases from J, the junction contained 7 bases not matched to a gene. The CDR3 coding sequence is TGTGCCATCGGGGGGCGGGAGGTGGATACGCAGTATTTT. This translates into CAIGGREVDTQYF.

V usage is TRBV5-1 and J usage is TRBJ1-1, with TRBD1 matching 12 bases. With V trimmed by 2 bases and J by 4 bases, 9 bases remained unmatched. The CDR3 runs to 17 residues. Germline lookup yields CDR1 SGHRS and CDR2 YFSETQ. CDR3: CASSFIGTGGAGTEAFF. CDR3 nucleotide sequence: TGCGCCAGCAGCTTCATCGGGACAGGGGGCGCGGGCACTGAAGCTTTCTTT. The whole variable domain, remainder taken from reference TRBV5-1 and TRBJ1-1, is KAGVTQTPRYLIKTRGQQVTLSCSPISGHRSVSWYQQTPGQGLQFLFEYFSETQRNKGNFPGRFSGRQFSNSRSEMNVSTLELGDSALYLCASSFIGTGGAGTEAFFGQGTRLTVV.

In its sample, this clone was seen a few times. The rearrangement joins TRBV18 to TRBJ2-2; D gene uncertain. This CDR3 contains 13 residues. V lost 1 base and J lost 4, with 4 bases in between. Germline-derived CDR1 and CDR2 are KGHSH and LQKENI. The CDR3 protein is CASSPQPTGELFF. Here the CDR3 DNA reads TGTGCCAGCTCACCACAGCCCACCGGGGAGCTGTTTTTT.

V usage is TRBV5-6 and J usage is TRBJ2-5; either TRBD1 or TRBD2 may fit D (5 bases each). The CDR3 has 14 residues. Trimming removed 1 base at V and 5 bases at J, with 12 bases between. The V gene's germline CDR1 is SGHDT and CDR2 YYEEEE. This chain's CDR3 is CASSLMGPGETQYF. As DNA, the CDR3 is TGTGCCAGCAGCTTGATGGGACCGGGGGAGACCCAGTACTTC. Full variable domain (outside the CDR3, taken from reference TRBV5-6 and TRBJ2-5): DAGVTQSPTHLIKTRGQQVTLRCSPKSGHDTVSWYQQALGQGPQFIFQYYEEEERQRGNFPDRFSGHQFPNYSSELNVNALLLGDSALYLCASSLMGPGETQYFGPGTRLLVL.

The chain links TRBV19 to TRBJ2-7; TRBD2 agrees at 8 bases. Trimming took 5 bases from V and 0 from J; bases not matched to a gene: 15. The CDR3 sequence is 18 residues long. Germline CDR1 LNHDA, CDR2 SQIVND (reference sequence). CDR3: CASSPGTFSGVISYEQYF. DNA for the CDR3: TGTGCCAGTAGTCCCGGTACCTTTAGCGGGGTAATCTCCTACGAGCAGTACTTC.

This chain uses TRBV10-2 with TRBJ2-3, with 11 nucleotides matching TRBD2. The V segment lost 2 bases and the J segment 2 bases; nucleotides outside the gene matches: 6. From germline, CDR1 is WSHSY and CDR2 SAAADI. The CDR3 covers 17 residues. CDR3 residues: CASSERGTSGHTDTQYF. CDR3 sequence (DNA): TGCGCCAGCAGTGAGCGAGGGACTAGCGGCCACACAGATACGCAGTATTTT.

This clone was seen a few times. The CDR3 spells CASSYPDLSNTQYF. CDR3 nucleotides: TGTGCCAGCAGCTACCCAGACCTGTCAAATACGCAGTATTTT. The chain carries TRBV5-6 and TRBJ2-3; D unclear. Germline assignment: CDR1 SGHDT and CDR2 YYEEEE. Trimming pared 3 bases from V and 7 bases from J, leaving 15 bases between. There are 14 residues in the CDR3.

This clone was seen ten or more times. The genes are TRBV7-3 and TRBJ2-3, with a tentative D call TRBD1 (5 bases). V lost 5 bases and J lost 6, with 12 bases in between. Germline lookup yields CDR1 SGHTA and CDR2 FQGTGA. The CDR3 sequence is 13 residues long. This CDR3 is CASSTTGHDTQYF. The CDR3, as DNA: TGTGCCAGCAGCACCACTGGACACGATACGCAGTATTTT.

About this clone itself: This may arise from a read error, as a much more abundant clone is one base away. The sample carries other DNA sequences with the same CDR3. The chain recombines TRBV27 with TRBJ2-3; tentatively, D is TRBD2 (5 bases). Germline lookup yields CDR1 MNHEY and CDR2 SMNVEV (reference sequence). The germline V and J ends were trimmed by 8 bases and 1 base, with 7 bases remaining between them. The CDR3 has 12 amino acids. The CDR3: CASGRRTDTQYF. In DNA form, the CDR3 reads TGTGCCAGCGGGAGACGCACAGATACGCAGTATTTT.